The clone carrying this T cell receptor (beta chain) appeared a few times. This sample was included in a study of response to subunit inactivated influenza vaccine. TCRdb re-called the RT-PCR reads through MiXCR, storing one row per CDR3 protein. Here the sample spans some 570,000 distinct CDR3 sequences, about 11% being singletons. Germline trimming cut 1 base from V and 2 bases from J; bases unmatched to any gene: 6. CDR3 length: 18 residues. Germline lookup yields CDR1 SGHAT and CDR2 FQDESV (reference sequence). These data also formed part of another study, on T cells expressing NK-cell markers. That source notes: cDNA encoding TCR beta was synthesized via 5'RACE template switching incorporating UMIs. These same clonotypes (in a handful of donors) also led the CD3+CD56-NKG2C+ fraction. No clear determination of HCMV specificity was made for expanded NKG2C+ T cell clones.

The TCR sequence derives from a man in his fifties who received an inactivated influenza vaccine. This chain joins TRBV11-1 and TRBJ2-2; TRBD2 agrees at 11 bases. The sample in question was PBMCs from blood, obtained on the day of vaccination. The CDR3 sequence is CASSLVGLAALNTGELFF. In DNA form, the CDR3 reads TGTGCCAGCAGCTTAGTGGGACTAGCGGCATTAAACACCGGGGAGCTGTTTTTT.